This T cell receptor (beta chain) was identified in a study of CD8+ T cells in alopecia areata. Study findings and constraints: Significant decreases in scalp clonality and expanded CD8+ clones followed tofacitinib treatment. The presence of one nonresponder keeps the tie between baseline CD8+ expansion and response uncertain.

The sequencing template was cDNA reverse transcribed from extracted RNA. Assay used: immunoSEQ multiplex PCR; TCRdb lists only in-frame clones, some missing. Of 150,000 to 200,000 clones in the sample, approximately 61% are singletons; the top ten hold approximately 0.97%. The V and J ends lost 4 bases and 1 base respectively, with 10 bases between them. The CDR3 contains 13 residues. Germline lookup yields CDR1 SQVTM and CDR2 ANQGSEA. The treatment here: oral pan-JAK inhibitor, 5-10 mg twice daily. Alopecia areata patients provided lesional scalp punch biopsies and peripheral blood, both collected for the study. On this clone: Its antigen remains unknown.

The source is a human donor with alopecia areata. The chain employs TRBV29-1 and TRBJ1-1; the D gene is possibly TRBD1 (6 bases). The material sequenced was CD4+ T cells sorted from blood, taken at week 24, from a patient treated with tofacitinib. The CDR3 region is CSVALQGNTEAFF. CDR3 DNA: TGCAGCGTTGCTCTACAGGGGAACACTGAAGCTTTCTTT.